This T cell receptor beta chain is from a study of T cell responses to AZD1222 COVID-19 vaccine. The CDR3 has 16 residues. Germline loops: CDR1 LNHDA, CDR2 SQIVND (reference sequence). The V end was cut by 4 bases, the J end by 0 bases, with 13 bases between. The data were produced by immunoSEQ multiplex PCR, yet TCRdb's version contains in-frame clones alone and is incomplete. The sample includes roughly 120,000 clones, over 80% seen only once; the top ten take approximately 7.9%. This clone was recorded only once. Recipients boosted at about 4 weeks or about 12 weeks are pooled. This chain connects TRBV19 to TRBJ1-5; no clear D gene. The source material was peripheral blood, sampled 28 days after the second AZD1222 dose. This sequence was found in an adult who received the AZD1222 COVID-19 vaccine. CDR3 DNA sequence: TGTGCCAGTAGTACCCCTTGGGCAGATAGCAATCAGCCCCAGCATTTT. The encoded protein is CASSTPWADSNQPQHF. Filled out from reference TRBV19 and TRBJ1-5, the complete variable domain reads DGGITQSPKYLFRKEGQNVTLSCEQNLNHDAMYWYRQDPGQGLRLIYYSQIVNDFQKGDIAEGYSVSREKKESFPLTVTSAQKNPTAFYLCASSTPWADSNQPQHFGDGTRLSIL.